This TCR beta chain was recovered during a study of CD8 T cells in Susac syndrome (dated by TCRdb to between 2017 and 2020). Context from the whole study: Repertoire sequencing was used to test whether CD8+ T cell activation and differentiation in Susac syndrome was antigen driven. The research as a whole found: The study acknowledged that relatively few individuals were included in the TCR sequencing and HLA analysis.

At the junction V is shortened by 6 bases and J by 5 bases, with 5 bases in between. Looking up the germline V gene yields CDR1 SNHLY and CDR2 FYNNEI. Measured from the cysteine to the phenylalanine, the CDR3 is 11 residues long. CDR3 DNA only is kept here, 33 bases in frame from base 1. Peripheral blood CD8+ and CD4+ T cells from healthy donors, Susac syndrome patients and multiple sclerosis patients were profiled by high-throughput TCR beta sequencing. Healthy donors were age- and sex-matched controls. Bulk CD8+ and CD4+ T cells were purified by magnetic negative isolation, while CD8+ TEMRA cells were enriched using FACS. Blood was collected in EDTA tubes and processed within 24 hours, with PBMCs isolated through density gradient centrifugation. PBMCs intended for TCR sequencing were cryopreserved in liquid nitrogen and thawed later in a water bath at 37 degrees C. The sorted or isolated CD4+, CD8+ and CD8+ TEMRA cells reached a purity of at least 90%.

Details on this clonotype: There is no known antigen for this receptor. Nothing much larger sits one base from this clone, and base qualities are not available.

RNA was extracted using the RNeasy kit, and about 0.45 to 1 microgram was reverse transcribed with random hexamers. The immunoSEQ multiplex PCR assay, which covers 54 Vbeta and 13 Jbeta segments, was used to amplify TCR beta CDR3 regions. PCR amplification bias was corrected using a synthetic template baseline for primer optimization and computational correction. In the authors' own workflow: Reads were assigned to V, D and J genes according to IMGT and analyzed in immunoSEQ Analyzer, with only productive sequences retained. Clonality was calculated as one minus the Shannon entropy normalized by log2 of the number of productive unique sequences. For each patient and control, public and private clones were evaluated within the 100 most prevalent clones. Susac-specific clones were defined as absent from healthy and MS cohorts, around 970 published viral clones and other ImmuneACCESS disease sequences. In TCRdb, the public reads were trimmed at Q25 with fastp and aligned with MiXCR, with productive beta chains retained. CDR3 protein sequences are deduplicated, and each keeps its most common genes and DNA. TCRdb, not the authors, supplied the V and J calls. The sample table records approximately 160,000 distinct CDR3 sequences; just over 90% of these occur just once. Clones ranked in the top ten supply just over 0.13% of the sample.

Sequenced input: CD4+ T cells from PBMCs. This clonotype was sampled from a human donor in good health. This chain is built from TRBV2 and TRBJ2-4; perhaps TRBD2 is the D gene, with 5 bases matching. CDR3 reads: CASSGENIQYF. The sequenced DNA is TGTGCCAGCAGCGGGGAAAACATTCAGTACTTC.